The present entry profiles one TCR beta chain with its context. One entry per CDR3 protein, called by TCRdb with MiXCR from the RT-PCR reads. The table records 500,000 to 550,000 distinct CDR3 sequences, 7.2% of them present only once. V was shortened by 0 bases and J by 10 bases, with 11 bases between the two germline ends. The CDR3 sequence is 13 residues long. The germline V gene encodes CDR1 SGHRS and CDR2 YFSETQ. The sample belongs to a study of response to subunit inactivated influenza vaccine. The gene calls are TRBV5-1 and TRBJ2-1; D is ambiguous. Material: PBMCs from blood, obtained around 2 years after vaccination. The source of this sequence is a man in his fifties or sixties who received an inactivated influenza vaccine. The CDR3 DNA follows: TGCGCCAGCAGCTTGGGGGCCCCGGGCGAGCAGTTCTTC. This codes for CASSLGAPGEQFF.